This entry describes one T cell receptor (beta chain). This clone has only one observation. Its antigen is still unknown. No qualities accompany the bases; no much larger clone lies one base away. Interpreted using the paper, the time point label stands for: resected brain tissue, or blood drawn just prior to surgery. Surgery cases with the highest brain T cell transcript signatures were selected for TCR beta chain sequencing of brain tissue and, where available, blood. Prior to surgery, the patients had been treated with at least one anti-epileptic drug. TCR-sequenced patients were children with drug-resistant epilepsy due to tuberous sclerosis complex, focal cortical dysplasia, Rasmussen encephalitis or hemimegalencephaly. The blood samples were collected right before the epilepsy surgery. Bulk genomic DNA was isolated from unsorted brain tissue and whole blood using the Monarch genomic DNA purification kit.

CDR1 and CDR2 were assigned from the germline V gene (reference sequence) as MNHEY and SMNVEV. Reading from cysteine to phenylalanine, the CDR3 counts 14 amino acids. Kept here is only the CDR3 DNA, which spans 42 bases and is read in frame from base 1. V and J are trimmed by 5 bases and 6 bases, and the gene matches miss 9 bases of the junction. These data originate in a study of brain T cells in children with intractable seizures (dated by TCRdb to the early 2020s). About the study as a whole: As a first screen for immune gene transcripts, resected brain tissue from 53 pediatric epilepsy surgery cases was run on a NanoString immunology panel. Among the approximately 12 selected surgery cases, eight also had pre-surgery blood sequenced, leaving four with brain tissue only. Summary of the overall study and its limitations: Viral specificity was inferred solely from CDR3 sequence similarity, and the HCMV serostatus of the patients was not known. Sequencing depth differed between pre- and post-surgery blood, so clones missing from the pre-surgery sample may reflect undersampling.

The immunoSEQ assay was applied to genomic DNA to generate the TCR beta chain sequences. In the source study's methods: CDR3 sequences that did not begin with the conserved framework cysteine at position 104 were removed by hand. Clonality was calculated as one minus the normalized Shannon's Diversity Index, with values ranging from 0 (maximal diversity) to 1 (oligoclonal). To check whether a given CDR3 had different frequencies in two samples, for example brain versus blood, chi-squared comparison-of-proportions tests were used. Public clonotypes were found through immuneACCESS searches, while the VDJdb browser was used to judge similarity to known antiviral clonotypes. In its TCRdb copy, this immuneACCESS table keeps in-frame sequences only and misses some clones. Where compared with another copy, unresolved V genes explain less than half of these, and the others have no known cause. V and J calls and clone size follow that table, whereas D and trimming were derived from the DNA. This sample has roughly 110,000 clones in its table, and 90% to 95% of those were observed once. The ten most abundant clones make up about 3.8% of the sample.

The material sequenced was peripheral blood, taken at surgery. The chain was built from TRBV27 and TRBJ1-2; TRBD1 fits 7 bases in the junction. This sequence was found in a boy younger than two with hemimegalencephaly and intractable seizures. CDR3 protein: CASSPPDRRDGYTF. The DNA is as follows: TGTGCCAGCAGTCCTCCGGACAGGAGGGATGGCTACACCTTC.